This TCR beta chain came from a study of cytomegalovirus exposure and HLA in healthy donors. Study summary: There were about 85 million unique TCRs (from HLA-typed donors) in an early data release. Among approximately 390 genotyped donors, around 80% fell in the Caucasian-associated ancestry cluster.

PCR employed 60 Vbeta and 13 Jbeta primers. Sequenced by immunoSEQ multiplex PCR; TCRdb stores in-frame clones only, minus some. The sample contains 100,000 or so clones, over 70% of which appear only once. Study outcomes and limitations: Most TCR sequences were rare, but some public TCRs occurred in many donors. When analyzed later, the rates of TCR association showed variation by HLA locus, with DRB1 the most and HLA-C the fewest.

Regarding this clone: Its antigen is undetermined.

J was trimmed by 3 bases and V by 6 bases; bases with no gene match: 7. The CDR3 totals 15 residues. Germline CDR1 reads KGHSH; CDR2 reads LQKENI. The clonotype was recovered from a man aged 25 to 40 in good health and CMV-seronegative. V is TRBV18 and J is TRBJ2-3, with TRBD1 identical over 9 bases. The source material was PBMCs. CDR3 DNA: TGTGCCAGCTCCCCTCGGGGACAGGGAACAGATACGCAGTATTTT. It is translated as CASSPRGQGTDTQYF.